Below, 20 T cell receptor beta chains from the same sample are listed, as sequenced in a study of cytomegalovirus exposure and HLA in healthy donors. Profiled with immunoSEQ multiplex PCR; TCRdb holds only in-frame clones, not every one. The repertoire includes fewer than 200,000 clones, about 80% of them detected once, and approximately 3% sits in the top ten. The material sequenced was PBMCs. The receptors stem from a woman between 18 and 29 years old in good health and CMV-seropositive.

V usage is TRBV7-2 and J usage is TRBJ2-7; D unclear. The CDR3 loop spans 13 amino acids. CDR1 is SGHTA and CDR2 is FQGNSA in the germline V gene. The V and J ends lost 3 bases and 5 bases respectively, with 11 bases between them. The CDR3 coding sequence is TGTGCCAGCAGCTTGGTTCAGGTCCACGAGCAGTACTTC. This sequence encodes CASSLVQVHEQYF.

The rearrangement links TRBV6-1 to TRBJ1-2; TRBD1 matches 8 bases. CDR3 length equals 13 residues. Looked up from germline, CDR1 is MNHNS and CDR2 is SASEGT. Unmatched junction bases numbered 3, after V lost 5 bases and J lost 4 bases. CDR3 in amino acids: CASSLTGVYGYTF. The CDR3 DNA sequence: TGTGCCAGCAGTCTGACAGGGGTCTATGGCTACACCTTC.

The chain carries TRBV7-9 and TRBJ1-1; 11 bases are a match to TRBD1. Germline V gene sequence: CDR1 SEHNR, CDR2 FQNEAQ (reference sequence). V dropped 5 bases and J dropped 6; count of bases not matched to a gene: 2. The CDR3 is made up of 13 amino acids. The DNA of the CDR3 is TGTGCCAGCAGCCGGGGACAGGGGGCTGAAGCTTTCTTT. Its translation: CASSRGQGAEAFF.

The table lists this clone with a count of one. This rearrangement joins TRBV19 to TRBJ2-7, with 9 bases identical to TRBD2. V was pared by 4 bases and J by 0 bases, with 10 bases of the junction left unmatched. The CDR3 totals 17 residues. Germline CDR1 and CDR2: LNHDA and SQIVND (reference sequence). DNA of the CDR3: TGTGCCAGTAGTAATTTGGGTAGCGGGGGATCCTCCTACGAGCAGTACTTC. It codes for CASSNLGSGGSSYEQYF.

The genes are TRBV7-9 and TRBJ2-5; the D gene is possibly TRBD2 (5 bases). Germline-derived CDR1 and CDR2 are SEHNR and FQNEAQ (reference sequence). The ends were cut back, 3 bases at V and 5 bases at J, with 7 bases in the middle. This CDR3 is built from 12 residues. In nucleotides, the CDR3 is TGTGCCAGCAGCTTTACGGGGGAGACCCAGTACTTC. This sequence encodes CASSFTGETQYF.

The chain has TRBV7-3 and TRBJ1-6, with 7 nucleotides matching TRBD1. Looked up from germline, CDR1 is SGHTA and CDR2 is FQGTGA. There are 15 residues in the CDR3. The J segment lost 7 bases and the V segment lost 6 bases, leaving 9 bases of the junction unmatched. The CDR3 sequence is CASSITGTENSPLHF. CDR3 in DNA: TGTGCCAGCAGTATAACCGGGACAGAGAATTCACCCCTCCACTTT.

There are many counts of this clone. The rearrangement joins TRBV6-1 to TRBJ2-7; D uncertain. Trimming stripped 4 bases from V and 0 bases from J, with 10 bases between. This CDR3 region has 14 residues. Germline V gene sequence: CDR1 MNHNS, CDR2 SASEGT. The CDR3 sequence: CASSVQLSSYEQYF. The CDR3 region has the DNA TGTGCCAGCAGTGTACAGTTGAGCTCCTACGAGCAGTACTTC.

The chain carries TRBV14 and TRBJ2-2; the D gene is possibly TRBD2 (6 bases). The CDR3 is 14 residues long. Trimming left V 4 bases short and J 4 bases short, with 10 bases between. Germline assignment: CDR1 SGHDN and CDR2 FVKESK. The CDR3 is CASSLWGGTGELFF. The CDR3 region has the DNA TGTGCCAGCAGCCTCTGGGGAGGCACCGGGGAGCTGTTTTTT.

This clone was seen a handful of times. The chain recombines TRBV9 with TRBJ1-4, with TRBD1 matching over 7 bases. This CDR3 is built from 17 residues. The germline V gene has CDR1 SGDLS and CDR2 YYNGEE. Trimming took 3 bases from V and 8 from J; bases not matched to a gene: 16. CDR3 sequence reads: CASSEGRQGGPREKLFF. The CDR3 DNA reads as TGTGCCAGCAGCGAGGGCCGACAGGGAGGCCCTCGGGAAAAACTGTTTTTT.

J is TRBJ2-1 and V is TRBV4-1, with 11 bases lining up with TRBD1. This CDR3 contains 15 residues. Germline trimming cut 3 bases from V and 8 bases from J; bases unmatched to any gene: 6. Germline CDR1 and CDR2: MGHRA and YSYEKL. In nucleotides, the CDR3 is TGCGCCAGCAGCCATGGGACAGGGGGAGGGTATGAGCAGTTCTTC. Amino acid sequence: CASSHGTGGGYEQFF.

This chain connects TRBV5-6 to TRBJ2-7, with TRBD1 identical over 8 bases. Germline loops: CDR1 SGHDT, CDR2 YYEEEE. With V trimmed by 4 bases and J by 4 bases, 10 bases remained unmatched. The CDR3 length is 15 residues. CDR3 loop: CASSHGQGLNYEQYF. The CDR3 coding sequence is TGTGCCAGCAGCCATGGACAGGGCCTTAATTACGAGCAGTACTTC.

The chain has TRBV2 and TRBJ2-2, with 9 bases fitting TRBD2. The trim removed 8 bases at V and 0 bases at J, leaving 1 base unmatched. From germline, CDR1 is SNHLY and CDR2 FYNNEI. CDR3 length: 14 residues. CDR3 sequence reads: CASLAGSNTGELFF. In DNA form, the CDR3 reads TGTGCCAGCCTAGCGGGGTCGAACACCGGGGAGCTGTTTTTT.

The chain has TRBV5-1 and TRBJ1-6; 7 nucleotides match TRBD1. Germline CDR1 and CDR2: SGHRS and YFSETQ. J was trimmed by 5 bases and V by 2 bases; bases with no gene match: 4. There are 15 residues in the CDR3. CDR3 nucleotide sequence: TGCGCCAGCAGCTTAACAGGGGAGAATAATTCACCCCTCCACTTT. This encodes CASSLTGENNSPLHF.

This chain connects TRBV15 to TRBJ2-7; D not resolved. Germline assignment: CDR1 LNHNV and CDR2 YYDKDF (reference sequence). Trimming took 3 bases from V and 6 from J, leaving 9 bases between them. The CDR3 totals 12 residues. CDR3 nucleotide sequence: TGTGCCACCAGCAGGACTGGGTTCGAGCAGTACTTC. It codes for CATSRTGFEQYF. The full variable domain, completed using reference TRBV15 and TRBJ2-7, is DAMVIQNPRYQVTQFGKPVTLSCSQTLNHNVMYWYQQKSSQAPKLLFHYYDKDFNNEADTPDNFQSRRPNTSFCFLDIRSPGLGDTAMYLCATSRTGFEQYFGPGTRLTVT.

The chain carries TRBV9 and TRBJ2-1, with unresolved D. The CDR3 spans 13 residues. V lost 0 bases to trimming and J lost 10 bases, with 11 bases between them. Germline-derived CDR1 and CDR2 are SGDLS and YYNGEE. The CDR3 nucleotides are TGTGCCAGCAGCGTAGGCCCCGATCGGGAGCAGTTCTTC. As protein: CASSVGPDREQFF.

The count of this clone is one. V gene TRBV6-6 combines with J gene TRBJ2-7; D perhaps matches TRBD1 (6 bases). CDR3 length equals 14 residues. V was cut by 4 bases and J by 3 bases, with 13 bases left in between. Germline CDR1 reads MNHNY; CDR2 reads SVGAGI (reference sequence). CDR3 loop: CASSWVRDNYEQYF. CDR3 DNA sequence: TGTGCCAGCAGTTGGGTCCGGGACAACTACGAGCAGTACTTC.

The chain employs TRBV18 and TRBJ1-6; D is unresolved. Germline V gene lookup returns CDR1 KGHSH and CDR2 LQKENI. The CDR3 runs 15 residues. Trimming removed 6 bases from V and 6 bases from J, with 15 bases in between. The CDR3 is CASSPRPVVNSPLHF. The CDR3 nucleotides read TGTGCCAGCTCGCCTAGGCCAGTTGTTAATTCACCCCTCCACTTT.

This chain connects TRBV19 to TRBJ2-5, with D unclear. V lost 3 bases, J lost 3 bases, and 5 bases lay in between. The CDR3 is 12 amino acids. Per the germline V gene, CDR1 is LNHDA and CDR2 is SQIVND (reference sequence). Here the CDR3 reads CASSIREETQYF. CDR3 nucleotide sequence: TGTGCCAGTAGTATCCGGGAAGAGACCCAGTACTTC.

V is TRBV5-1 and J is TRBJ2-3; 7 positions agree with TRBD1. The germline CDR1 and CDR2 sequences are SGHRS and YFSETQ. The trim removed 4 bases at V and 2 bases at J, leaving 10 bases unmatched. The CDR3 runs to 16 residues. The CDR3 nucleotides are TGCGCCAGCAGCCCCACCGGGACAGAGTACACAGATACGCAGTATTTT. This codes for CASSPTGTEYTDTQYF.

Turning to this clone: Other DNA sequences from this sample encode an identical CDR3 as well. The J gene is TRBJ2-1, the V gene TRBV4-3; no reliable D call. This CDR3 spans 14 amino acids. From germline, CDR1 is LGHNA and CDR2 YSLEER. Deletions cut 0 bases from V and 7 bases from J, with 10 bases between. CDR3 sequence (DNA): TGCGCCAGCAGCCAAGAAAGGAGTGGGAATGAGCAGTTCTTC. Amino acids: CASSQERSGNEQFF.